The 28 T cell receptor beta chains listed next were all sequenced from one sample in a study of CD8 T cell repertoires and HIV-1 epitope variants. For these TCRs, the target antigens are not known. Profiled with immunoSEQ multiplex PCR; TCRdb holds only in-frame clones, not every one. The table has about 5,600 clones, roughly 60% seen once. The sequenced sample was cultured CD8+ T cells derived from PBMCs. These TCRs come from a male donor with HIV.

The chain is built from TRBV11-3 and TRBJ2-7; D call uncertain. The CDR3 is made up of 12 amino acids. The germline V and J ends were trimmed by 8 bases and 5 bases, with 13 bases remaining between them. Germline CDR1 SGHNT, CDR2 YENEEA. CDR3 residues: CASPPRNHEQYF. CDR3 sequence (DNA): TGTGCCAGCCCTCCCAGGAATCACGAGCAGTACTTC.

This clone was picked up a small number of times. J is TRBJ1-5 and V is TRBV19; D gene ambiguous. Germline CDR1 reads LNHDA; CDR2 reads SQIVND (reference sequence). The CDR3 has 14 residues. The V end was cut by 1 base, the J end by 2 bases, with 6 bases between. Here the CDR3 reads CASSIVQGNQPQHF. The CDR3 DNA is TGTGCCAGTAGTATAGTGCAGGGCAATCAGCCCCAGCATTTT.

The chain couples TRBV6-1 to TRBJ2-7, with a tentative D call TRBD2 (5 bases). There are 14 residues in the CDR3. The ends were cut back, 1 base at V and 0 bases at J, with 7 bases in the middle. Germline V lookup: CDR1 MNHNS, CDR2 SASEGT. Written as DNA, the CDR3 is TGTGCCAGCAGTGAAGGGGCGGGCTCCTACGAGCAGTACTTC. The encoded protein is CASSEGAGSYEQYF.

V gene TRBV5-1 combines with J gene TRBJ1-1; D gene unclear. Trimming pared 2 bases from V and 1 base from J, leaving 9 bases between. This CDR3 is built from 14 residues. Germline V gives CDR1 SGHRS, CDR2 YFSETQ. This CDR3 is CASSFGWENTEAFF. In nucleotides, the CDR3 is TGCGCCAGCAGCTTTGGGTGGGAGAACACTGAAGCTTTCTTT.

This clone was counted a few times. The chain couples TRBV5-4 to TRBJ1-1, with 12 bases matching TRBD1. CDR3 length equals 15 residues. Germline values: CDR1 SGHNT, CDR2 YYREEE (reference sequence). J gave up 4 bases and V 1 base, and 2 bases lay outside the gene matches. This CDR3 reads CASSLRDRGPTEAFF. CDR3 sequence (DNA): TGTGCCAGCAGCTTGAGGGACAGGGGGCCCACTGAAGCTTTCTTT.

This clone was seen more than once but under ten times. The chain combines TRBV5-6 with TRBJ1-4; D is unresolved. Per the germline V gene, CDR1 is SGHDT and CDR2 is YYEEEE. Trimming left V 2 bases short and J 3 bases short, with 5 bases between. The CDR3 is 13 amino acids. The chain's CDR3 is CASSFLANEKLFF. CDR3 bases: TGTGCCAGCAGCTTCTTAGCTAATGAAAAACTGTTTTTT.

CDR3 residues: CASSPWGEETQYF. CDR3 DNA sequence: TGTGCCAGCAGCCCCTGGGGGGAAGAGACCCAGTACTTC. This chain joins TRBV13 and TRBJ2-5, with a tentative D call TRBD2 (6 bases). The CDR3 is 13 amino acids. Germline-derived CDR1 and CDR2 are PRHDT and FYEKMQ (reference sequence). Trimming removed 5 bases from V and 3 bases from J, with 10 bases in between. Using reference TRBV13 and TRBJ2-5 for the parts outside the CDR3, the full variable domain is AAGVIQSPRHLIKEKRETATLKCYPIPRHDTVYWYQQGPGQDPQFLISFYEKMQSDKGSIPDRFSAQQFSDYHSELNMSSLELGDSALYFCASSPWGEETQYFGPGTRLLVL.

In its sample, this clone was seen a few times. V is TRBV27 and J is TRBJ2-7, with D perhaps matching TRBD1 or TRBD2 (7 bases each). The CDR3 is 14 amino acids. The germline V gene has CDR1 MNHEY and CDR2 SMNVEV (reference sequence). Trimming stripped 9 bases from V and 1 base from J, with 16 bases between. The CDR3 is CASGRGGPSYEQYF. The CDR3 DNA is TGTGCCAGTGGCAGGGGGGGGCCATCCTACGAGCAGTACTTC.

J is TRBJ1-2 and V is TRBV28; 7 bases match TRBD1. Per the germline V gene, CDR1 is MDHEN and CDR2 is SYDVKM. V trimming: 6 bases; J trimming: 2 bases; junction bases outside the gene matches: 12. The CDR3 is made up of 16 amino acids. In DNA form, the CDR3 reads TGTGCCAGCAGCCTATCGCAGGGGGAGGGAAACTATGGCTACACCTTC. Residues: CASSLSQGEGNYGYTF.

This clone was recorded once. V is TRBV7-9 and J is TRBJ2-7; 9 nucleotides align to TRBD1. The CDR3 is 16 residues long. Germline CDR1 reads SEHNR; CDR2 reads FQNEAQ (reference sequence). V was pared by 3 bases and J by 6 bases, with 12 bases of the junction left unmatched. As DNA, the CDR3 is TGTGCCAGCAGCTTTTCTCCGGGACAGGGAGAAGTCGAGCAGTACTTC. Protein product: CASSFSPGQGEVEQYF.

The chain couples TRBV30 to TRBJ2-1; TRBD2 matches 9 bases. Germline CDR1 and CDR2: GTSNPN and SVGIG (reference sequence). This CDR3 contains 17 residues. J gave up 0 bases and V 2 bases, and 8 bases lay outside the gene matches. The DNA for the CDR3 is TGTGCCTGGAGTATCCTAGCGGGAAAGTACTCCTACAATGAGCAGTTCTTC. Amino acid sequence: CAWSILAGKYSYNEQFF. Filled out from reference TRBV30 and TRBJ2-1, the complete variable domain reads SQTIHQWPATLVQPVGSPLSLECTVEGTSNPNLYWYRQAAGRGLQLLFYSVGIGQISSEVPQNLSASRPQDRQFILSSKKLLLSDSGFYLCAWSILAGKYSYNEQFFGPGTRLTVL.

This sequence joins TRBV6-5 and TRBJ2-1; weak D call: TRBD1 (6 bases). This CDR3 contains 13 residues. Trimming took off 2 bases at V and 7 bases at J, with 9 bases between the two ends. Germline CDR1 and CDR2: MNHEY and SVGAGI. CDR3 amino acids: CASSYRGQNEQFF. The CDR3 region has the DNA TGTGCCAGCAGTTACCGAGGACAGAATGAGCAGTTCTTC.

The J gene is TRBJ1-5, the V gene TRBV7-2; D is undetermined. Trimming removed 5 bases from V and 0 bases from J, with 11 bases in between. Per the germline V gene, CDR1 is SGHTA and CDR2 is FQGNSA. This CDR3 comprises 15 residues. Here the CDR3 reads CASSPEGYSNQPQHF. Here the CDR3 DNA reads TGTGCCAGCAGCCCCGAGGGCTATAGCAATCAGCCCCAGCATTTT.

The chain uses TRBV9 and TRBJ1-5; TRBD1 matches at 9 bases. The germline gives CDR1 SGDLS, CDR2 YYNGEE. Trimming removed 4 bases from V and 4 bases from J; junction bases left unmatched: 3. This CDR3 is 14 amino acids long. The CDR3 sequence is CASSRQGGNQPQHF. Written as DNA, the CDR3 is TGTGCCAGCAGCAGACAGGGGGGGAATCAGCCCCAGCATTTT.

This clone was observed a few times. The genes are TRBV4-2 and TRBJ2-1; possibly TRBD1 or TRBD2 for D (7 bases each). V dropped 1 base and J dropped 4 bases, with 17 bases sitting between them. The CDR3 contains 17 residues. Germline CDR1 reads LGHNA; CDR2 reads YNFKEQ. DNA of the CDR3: TGTGCCAGCAGCCAAGTGACAGGGAGGGAGGGATACAATGAGCAGTTCTTC. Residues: CASSQVTGREGYNEQFF.

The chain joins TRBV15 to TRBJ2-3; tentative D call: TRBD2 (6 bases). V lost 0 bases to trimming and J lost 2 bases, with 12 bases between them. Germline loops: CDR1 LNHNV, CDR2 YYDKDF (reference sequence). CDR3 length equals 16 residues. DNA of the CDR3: TGTGCCACCAGCAGAGAGTCTAGCGCATCCACAGATACGCAGTATTTT. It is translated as CATSRESSASTDTQYF.

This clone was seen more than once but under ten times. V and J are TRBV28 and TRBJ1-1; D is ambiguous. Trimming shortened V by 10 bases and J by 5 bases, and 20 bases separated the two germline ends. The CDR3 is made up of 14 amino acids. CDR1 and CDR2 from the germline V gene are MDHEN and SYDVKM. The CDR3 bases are TGTGCCATCAGCCCCTGGGATCCCAAAACTGAAGCTTTCTTT. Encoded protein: CAISPWDPKTEAFF.

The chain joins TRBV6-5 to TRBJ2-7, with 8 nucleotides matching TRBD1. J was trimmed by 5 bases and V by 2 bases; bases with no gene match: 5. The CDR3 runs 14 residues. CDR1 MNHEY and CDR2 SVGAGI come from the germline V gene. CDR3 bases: TGTGCCAGCAGTTACGGACAGGGATTCAACGAGCAGTACTTC. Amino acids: CASSYGQGFNEQYF.

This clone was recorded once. CDR3 amino acids: CASSSMEEQYF. Written as DNA, the CDR3 is TGTGCCAGCTCTTCGATGGAAGAGCAGTACTTC. The rearrangement links TRBV18 to TRBJ2-7; D not certain. The germline V gene has CDR1 KGHSH and CDR2 LQKENI. CDR3 length: 11 amino acids. Trimming stripped 6 bases from V and 7 bases from J, with 10 bases between.

The CDR3 is CASSIQSDVGEKLFF. DNA for the CDR3: TGTGCCAGTAGTATCCAGTCGGACGTGGGGGAAAAACTGTTTTTT. This chain uses TRBV19 with TRBJ1-4; D unresolved. Trimming took off 3 bases at V and 8 bases at J, with 16 bases between the two ends. Germline CDR1 is LNHDA and CDR2 is SQIVND (reference sequence). CDR3 length: 15 residues. The complete variable domain, with remaining parts taken from reference TRBV19 and TRBJ1-4, reads DGGITQSPKYLFRKEGQNVTLSCEQNLNHDAMYWYRQDPGQGLRLIYYSQIVNDFQKGDIAEGYSVSREKKESFPLTVTSAQKNPTAFYLCASSIQSDVGEKLFFGSGTQLSVL.

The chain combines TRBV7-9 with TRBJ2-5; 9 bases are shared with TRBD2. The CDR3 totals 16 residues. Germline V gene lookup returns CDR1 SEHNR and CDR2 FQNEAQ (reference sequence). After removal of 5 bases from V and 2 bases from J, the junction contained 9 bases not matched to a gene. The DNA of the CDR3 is TGTGCCAGCAGCCCCTCTTTGGGACTAGCACAAGAGACCCAGTACTTC. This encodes CASSPSLGLAQETQYF.

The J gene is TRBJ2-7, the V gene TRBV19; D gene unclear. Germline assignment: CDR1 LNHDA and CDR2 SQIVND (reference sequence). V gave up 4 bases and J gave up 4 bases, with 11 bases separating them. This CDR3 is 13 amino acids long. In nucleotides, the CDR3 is TGTGCCAGTAGTACGGGTCTTAAGTACGAGCAGTACTTC. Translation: CASSTGLKYEQYF.

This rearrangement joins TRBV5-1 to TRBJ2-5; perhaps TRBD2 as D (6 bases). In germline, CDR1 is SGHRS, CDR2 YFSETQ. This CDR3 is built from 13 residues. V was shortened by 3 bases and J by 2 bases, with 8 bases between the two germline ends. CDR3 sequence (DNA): TGCGCCAGCAGCTGGGAGGTTCAAGAGACCCAGTACTTC. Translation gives CASSWEVQETQYF.

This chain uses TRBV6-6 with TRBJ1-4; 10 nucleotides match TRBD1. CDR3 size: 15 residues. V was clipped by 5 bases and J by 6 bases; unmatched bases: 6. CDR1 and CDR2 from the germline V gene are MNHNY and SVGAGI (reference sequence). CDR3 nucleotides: TGTGCCAGCAGTGATTGGACAGGGGGAGATGAAAAACTGTTTTTT. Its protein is CASSDWTGGDEKLFF.

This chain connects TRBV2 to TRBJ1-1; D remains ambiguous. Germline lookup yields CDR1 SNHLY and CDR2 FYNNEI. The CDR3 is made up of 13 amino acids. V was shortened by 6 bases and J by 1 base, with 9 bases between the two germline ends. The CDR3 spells CASRRRENTEAFF. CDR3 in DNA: TGTGCCAGCAGGCGACGCGAGAACACTGAAGCTTTCTTT.

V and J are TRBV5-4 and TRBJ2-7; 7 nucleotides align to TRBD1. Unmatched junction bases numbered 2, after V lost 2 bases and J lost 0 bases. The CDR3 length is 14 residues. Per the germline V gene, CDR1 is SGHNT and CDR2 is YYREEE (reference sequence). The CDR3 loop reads CASSLRDSSYEQYF. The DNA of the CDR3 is TGTGCCAGCAGCTTACGGGACAGCTCCTACGAGCAGTACTTC.

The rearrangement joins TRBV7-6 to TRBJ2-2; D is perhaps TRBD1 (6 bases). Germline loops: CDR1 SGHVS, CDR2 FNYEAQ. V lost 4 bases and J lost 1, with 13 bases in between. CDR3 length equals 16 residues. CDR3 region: CASSSGTLGNTGELFF. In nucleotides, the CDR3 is TGTGCCAGCAGCTCAGGGACACTCGGGAACACCGGGGAGCTGTTTTTT.

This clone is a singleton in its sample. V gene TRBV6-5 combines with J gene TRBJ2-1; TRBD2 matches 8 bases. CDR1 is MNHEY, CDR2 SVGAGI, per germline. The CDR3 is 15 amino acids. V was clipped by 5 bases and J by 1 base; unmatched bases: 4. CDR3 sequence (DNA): TGTGCCAGCAGTCCCACTAGCGGTTCCTACAATGAGCAGTTCTTC. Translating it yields CASSPTSGSYNEQFF.